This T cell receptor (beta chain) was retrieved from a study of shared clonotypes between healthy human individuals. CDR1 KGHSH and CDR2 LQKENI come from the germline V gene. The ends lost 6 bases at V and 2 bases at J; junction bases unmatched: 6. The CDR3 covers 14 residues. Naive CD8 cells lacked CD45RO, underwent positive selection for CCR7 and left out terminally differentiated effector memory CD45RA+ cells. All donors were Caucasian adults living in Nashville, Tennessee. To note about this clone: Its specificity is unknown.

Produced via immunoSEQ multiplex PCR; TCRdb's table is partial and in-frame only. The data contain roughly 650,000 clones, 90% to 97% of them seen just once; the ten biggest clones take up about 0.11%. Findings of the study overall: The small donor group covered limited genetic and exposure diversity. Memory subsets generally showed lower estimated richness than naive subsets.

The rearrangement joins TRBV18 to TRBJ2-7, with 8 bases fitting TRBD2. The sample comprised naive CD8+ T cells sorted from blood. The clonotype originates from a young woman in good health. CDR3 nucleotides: TGTGCCAGCTCCCACGGGGGGGGACCCTACGAGCAGTACTTC. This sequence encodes CASSHGGGPYEQYF. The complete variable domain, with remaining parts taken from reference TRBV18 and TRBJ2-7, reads NAGVMQNPRHLVRRRGQEARLRCSPMKGHSHVYWYRQLPEEGLKFMVYLQKENIIDESGMPKERFSAEFPKEGPSILRIQQVVRGDSAAYFCASSHGGGPYEQYFGPGTRLTVT.